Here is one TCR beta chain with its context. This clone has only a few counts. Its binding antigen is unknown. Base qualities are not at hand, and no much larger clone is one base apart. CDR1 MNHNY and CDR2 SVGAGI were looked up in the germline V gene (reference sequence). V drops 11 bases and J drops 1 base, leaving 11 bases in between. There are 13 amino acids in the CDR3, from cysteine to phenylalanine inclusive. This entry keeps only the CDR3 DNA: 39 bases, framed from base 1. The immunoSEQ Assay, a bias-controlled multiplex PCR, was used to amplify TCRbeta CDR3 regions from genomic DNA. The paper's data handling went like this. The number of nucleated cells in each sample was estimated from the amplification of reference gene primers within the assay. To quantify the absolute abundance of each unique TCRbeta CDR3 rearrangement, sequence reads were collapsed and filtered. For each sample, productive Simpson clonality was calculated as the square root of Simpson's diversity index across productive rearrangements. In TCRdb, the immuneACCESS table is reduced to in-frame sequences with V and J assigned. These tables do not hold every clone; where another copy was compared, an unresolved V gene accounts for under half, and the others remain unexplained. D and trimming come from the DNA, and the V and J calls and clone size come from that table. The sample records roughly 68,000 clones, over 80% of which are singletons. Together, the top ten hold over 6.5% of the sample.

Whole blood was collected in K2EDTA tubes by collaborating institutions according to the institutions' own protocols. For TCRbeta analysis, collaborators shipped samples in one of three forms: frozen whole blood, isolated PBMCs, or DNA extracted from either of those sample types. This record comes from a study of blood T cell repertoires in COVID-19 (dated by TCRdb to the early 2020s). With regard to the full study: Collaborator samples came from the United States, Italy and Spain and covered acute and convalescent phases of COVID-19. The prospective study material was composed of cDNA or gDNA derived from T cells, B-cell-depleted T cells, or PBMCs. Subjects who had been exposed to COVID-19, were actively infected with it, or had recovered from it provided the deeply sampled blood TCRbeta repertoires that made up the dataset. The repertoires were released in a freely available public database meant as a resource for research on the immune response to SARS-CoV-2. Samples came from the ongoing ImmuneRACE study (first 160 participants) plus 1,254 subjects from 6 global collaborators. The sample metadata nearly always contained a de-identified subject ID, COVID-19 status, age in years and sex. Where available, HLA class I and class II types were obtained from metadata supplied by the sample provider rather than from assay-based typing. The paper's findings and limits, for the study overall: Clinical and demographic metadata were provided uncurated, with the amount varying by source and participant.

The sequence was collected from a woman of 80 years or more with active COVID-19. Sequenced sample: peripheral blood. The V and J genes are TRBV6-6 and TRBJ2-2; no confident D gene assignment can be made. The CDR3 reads CAAEVGNTGELFF. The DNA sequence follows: TGTGCCGCAGAGGTGGGGAACACCGGGGAGCTGTTTTTT.